These T cell receptor beta chains were read from a single sample in a study of tumor-infiltrating lymphocytes in primary liver carcinoma. TCRdb reprocessed the multiplex PCR reads with MiXCR, giving one entry per CDR3 protein. The data show roughly 190,000 distinct CDR3 sequences, with around 85% seen just once and 15% to 20% held by the top ten. Source material: tumor tissue from primary liver carcinoma. The receptors shown here come from a man between 35 and 55 years old with primary liver carcinoma and hepatitis B virus infection. The CDR3 runs from the conserved cysteine through the conserved F or W. Fields, in order: D gene, V gene, clone size, J gene, CDR3 DNA, CDR3 protein. D genes are given only for firm matches. The listing skips clone size in some rows; elsewhere it reads once, few, many or a size class.

d_gene: .
v_gene: TRBV29-1
abundance: .
j_gene: TRBJ2-1
CDR3nt: TGCAGCGTGGGCTTGGGAAGTGAGCAGTTCTTC
CDR3aa: CSVGLGSEQFF

d_gene: TRBD1
v_gene: TRBV10-3
abundance: .
j_gene: TRBJ2-1
CDR3nt: TGTGCCACCAGAACCGGGACAGGGGCGTACAATGAGCAATTCTTC
CDR3aa: CATRTGTGAYNEQFF

d_gene: .
v_gene: TRBV4-1
abundance: once
j_gene: TRBJ2-1
CDR3nt: TGCGCCAGCAGCCAACCAGGGATAGCCTACGATGAGCAGTTCTTC
CDR3aa: CASSQPGIAYDEQFF

d_gene: .
v_gene: TRBV5-1
abundance: .
j_gene: TRBJ1-1
CDR3nt: TGCGCCAACAGCGCCTTGGCAGGGAGCAACACTAAAGCTTTCTTT
CDR3aa: CANSALAGSNTKAFF

d_gene: .
v_gene: TRBV5-6
abundance: .
j_gene: TRBJ2-5
CDR3nt: TGTGCAAGCAGCTCGGAGGCTAGCCAAGAGACCCAGAACTTC
CDR3aa: CASSSEASQETQNF

d_gene: TRBD1
v_gene: TRBV29-1
abundance: few
j_gene: TRBJ1-1
CDR3nt: TGCAGCGTGACAGGGGATGCAACGAACGTTGAAGCTTTCTTT
CDR3aa: CSVTGDATNVEAFF

d_gene: .
v_gene: TRBV6-6
abundance: .
j_gene: TRBJ2-3
CDR3nt: TGTCCCAGCAGCCCCTGGGGGTCTAGCACAGATACGCAGTATTTT
CDR3aa: CPSSPWGSSTDTQYF

d_gene: .
v_gene: TRBV4-1
abundance: .
j_gene: TRBJ2-1
CDR3nt: TGCGCCAGCAGCCAAGATCAAGACAGGAACCCCTGTCGTGAGCAGTTCTTC
CDR3aa: CASSQDQDRNPCREQFF

d_gene: .
v_gene: TRBV6-1
abundance: .
j_gene: TRBJ2-5
CDR3nt: TGTGCCTGCAGCCGAGTATCGTGGGAGGCCCAGTACTTC
CDR3aa: CACSRVSWEAQYF

d_gene: .
v_gene: TRBV11-1
abundance: .
j_gene: TRBJ2-2
CDR3nt: TGTGCCAGCAGCTATATAGTACCTTTCTCCGGGGAGTTGTTTTTT
CDR3aa: CASSYIVPFSGELFF

d_gene: .
v_gene: TRBV5-4
abundance: .
j_gene: TRBJ2-1
CDR3nt: TGTGCCAGCAGCTTTCCACAGGTGAGGAGCAATGGGCAGTTCTTC
CDR3aa: CASSFPQVRSNGQFF

d_gene: TRBD1
v_gene: TRBV7-9
abundance: many
j_gene: TRBJ2-1
CDR3nt: TGTGCCAGCAGCTTAGGGCAGGGGGACTACAATGAGCAGTTCTTC
CDR3aa: CASSLGQGDYNEQFF

d_gene: TRBD2
v_gene: TRBV5-4
abundance: .
j_gene: TRBJ2-6
CDR3nt: TGTACCAACAGCTTGGGGGAGGGAAACTCTGGGGCCAACGTCCTGACTTTC
CDR3aa: CTNSLGEGNSGANVLTF

d_gene: .
v_gene: TRBV5-6
abundance: once
j_gene: TRBJ1-2
CDR3nt: TGTGCCAGCAGCTTACTGCGGCAGAACTATGGCTACACATTC
CDR3aa: CASSLLRQNYGYTF

d_gene: TRBD2
v_gene: TRBV11-3
abundance: .
j_gene: TRBJ2-3
CDR3nt: TGTGCCAGCAGCTTTAGCGGGAGGCATACAGATACACAGTATTTT
CDR3aa: CASSFSGRHTDTQYF

d_gene: .
v_gene: TRBV4-1
abundance: once
j_gene: TRBJ1-4
CDR3nt: TGCGCCAGCAGCCACACAGTGACTAATGAAAAACTGTTATTT
CDR3aa: CASSHTVTNEKLLF

d_gene: .
v_gene: TRBV14
abundance: .
j_gene: TRBJ2-1
CDR3nt: TGTGCGACCAGTGCCGTAGCGGCATGGGTAAACGATGAGCAGTTCTTC
CDR3aa: CATSAVAAWVNDEQFF

d_gene: TRBD1
v_gene: TRBV6-2/TRBV6-3
abundance: .
j_gene: TRBJ2-7
CDR3nt: TGTGCCAGCAGCCTCCGGGACAGTACCCACCAGCAATACTTC
CDR3aa: CASSLRDSTHQQYF

d_gene: .
v_gene: TRBV6-2/TRBV6-3
abundance: .
j_gene: TRBJ2-1
CDR3nt: TGTGCCAGCATCACTGGATCTGAGCAGTTCTTC
CDR3aa: CASITGSEQFF

d_gene: TRBD2
v_gene: TRBV11-1
abundance: .
j_gene: TRBJ2-4
CDR3nt: TGTGCCAGCAGCTCTCCCGGGACTAACGGGATCAAAAACATTCAGCACTTC
CDR3aa: CASSSPGTNGIKNIQHF

d_gene: .
v_gene: TRBV6-1
abundance: few
j_gene: TRBJ2-6
CDR3nt: TGTGCCAGCAGTGCCAGACATGTGCGATTCTCTGGGGCCAACATCCTGACTTTC
CDR3aa: CASSARHVRFSGANILTF

d_gene: .
v_gene: TRBV29-1
abundance: once
j_gene: TRBJ2-1
CDR3nt: TGCAGCGTTGTCTCGGCCCAGAGGGGTGAGCAGTTCTTC
CDR3aa: CSVVSAQRGEQFF

d_gene: TRBD1
v_gene: TRBV5-4
abundance: .
j_gene: TRBJ1-1
CDR3nt: TGTGCCAGGAGCTCAGGGGGAAGCACTGAAGCTTTCTTT
CDR3aa: CARSSGGSTEAFF

d_gene: .
v_gene: TRBV4-2
abundance: .
j_gene: TRBJ1-6
CDR3nt: TGTGCCAGCATGGAAGGAGGATCACCTCTCCACTTT
CDR3aa: CASMEGGSPLHF

d_gene: .
v_gene: TRBV6-1
abundance: once
j_gene: TRBJ2-3
CDR3nt: TGTGCCAGCAGTGAAGGCGGGACCTCAGATACACAGTATTTT
CDR3aa: CASSEGGTSDTQYF

d_gene: .
v_gene: TRBV11-2
abundance: many
j_gene: TRBJ2-2
CDR3nt: TGTGCCAGCAGCTTAGGCGGGGAAACCGGGGAGCTGTTTTTT
CDR3aa: CASSLGGETGELFF

d_gene: TRBD1
v_gene: TRBV28
abundance: .
j_gene: TRBJ1-1
CDR3nt: TGTGCCAGCAGTGAACCGGCACAGGGGGGCACTGAAGCTTTCTTT
CDR3aa: CASSEPAQGGTEAFF

d_gene: .
v_gene: TRBV6-2/TRBV6-3
abundance: .
j_gene: TRBJ2-1
CDR3nt: TGTGCCAGTATCCACGGAGAGGGGGGGTCCTACAATGAGCAGTTCTTC
CDR3aa: CASIHGEGGSYNEQFF

d_gene: .
v_gene: TRBV11-3
abundance: .
j_gene: TRBJ2-1
CDR3nt: TGTGCCAGCAGCTTAGGCGTACAGGGACTCCCCCACGATGAACAGTTCTTC
CDR3aa: CASSLGVQGLPHDEQFF

d_gene: .
v_gene: TRBV11-3
abundance: .
j_gene: TRBJ2-2
CDR3nt: TGTGCCAGCAGTTTAAACGCGAACGCCGGGGAACTGTTTTTT
CDR3aa: CASSLNANAGELFF

d_gene: TRBD2
v_gene: TRBV10-3
abundance: .
j_gene: TRBJ2-5
CDR3nt: TGTGCCACCGGGGGGGGAGAGACCCGGTACTTC
CDR3aa: CATGGGETRYF

d_gene: .
v_gene: TRBV20-1
abundance: few
j_gene: TRBJ2-3
CDR3nt: TGCAGTGCTCCCCCTGAAGGCGTCGATACGCAGTATTTT
CDR3aa: CSAPPEGVDTQYF

d_gene: .
v_gene: TRBV7-8
abundance: .
j_gene: TRBJ2-7
CDR3nt: TGTGCCAGCAGCTTAGGGATTGGCTCTCGACCGACTGCCTACGAGCACTACTTC
CDR3aa: CASSLGIGSRPTAYEHYF

d_gene: .
v_gene: TRBV24-1
abundance: .
j_gene: TRBJ2-5
CDR3nt: TGTGCCACCAGTGCATCAAAGGTGCATGTACAAGAGACCCAGTACTTC
CDR3aa: CATSASKVHVQETQYF

d_gene: TRBD1
v_gene: TRBV29-1
abundance: .
j_gene: TRBJ2-5
CDR3nt: TGCAACGTTGAAGCGGACAGGGGGCGAGTAGGGACCCAGTACTTC
CDR3aa: CNVEADRGRVGTQYF

d_gene: .
v_gene: TRBV14
abundance: .
j_gene: TRBJ2-1
CDR3nt: TGCCAGCAGCCTGCAAGCAATGAGCAGTTCTTC
CDR3aa: CQQPASNEQFF

d_gene: TRBD2
v_gene: TRBV10-3
abundance: .
j_gene: TRBJ2-7
CDR3nt: TGTGCCATCAGGGCTCCCCCCGGGACTAGCCCTACCTCTGGCGAGCAGTACTTC
CDR3aa: CAIRAPPGTSPTSGEQYF

d_gene: .
v_gene: TRBV4-1
abundance: .
j_gene: TRBJ2-2
CDR3nt: TGCGCCAGCAGCACCCGACCGAGGGGGGCCGTGGAGCTGTTTTTT
CDR3aa: CASSTRPRGAVELFF

d_gene: .
v_gene: TRBV11-2
abundance: once
j_gene: TRBJ2-1
CDR3nt: TGTGCCAGCAACTTAGATAAGGGCGGGACGTTCTACAATGAGCAGTTCTTC
CDR3aa: CASNLDKGGTFYNEQFF

d_gene: .
v_gene: TRBV14
abundance: .
j_gene: TRBJ2-1
CDR3nt: TGTGTCAGCAACGCGGTAGGAGGAAGCTACAATGAGCAGTTCTTC
CDR3aa: CVSNAVGGSYNEQFF

d_gene: .
v_gene: TRBV6-1
abundance: many
j_gene: TRBJ2-5
CDR3nt: TGTGCCACCGCGGACCGGAGAGCACAAGAGACCCAGTACTTC
CDR3aa: CATADRRAQETQYF

d_gene: .
v_gene: TRBV11-1
abundance: .
j_gene: TRBJ2-7
CDR3nt: TGTGCCAGCAGTGTCCTGAGGGCCCCGAACTACGAGCAGAACTTC
CDR3aa: CASSVLRAPNYEQNF

d_gene: .
v_gene: TRBV4-2
abundance: .
j_gene: TRBJ2-2
CDR3nt: TGTGCCAGCAGCCAAGAACCTAGCGAGAACACCGGGGAGCTGATTTTT
CDR3aa: CASSQEPSENTGELIF

d_gene: TRBD1
v_gene: TRBV29-1
abundance: many
j_gene: TRBJ2-3
CDR3nt: TGCAGCGCACTACAGGGGGCAACAGATACGCAGTATTTT
CDR3aa: CSALQGATDTQYF

d_gene: .
v_gene: TRBV4-3
abundance: .
j_gene: TRBJ2-2
CDR3nt: TGCGCCAGCAGCCAAGATCGGAATACCGAGGAGCTGTTTTTT
CDR3aa: CASSQDRNTEELFF

d_gene: .
v_gene: TRBV29-1
abundance: .
j_gene: TRBJ2-1
CDR3nt: TGCAGCGTTGATGTCGCGGGCCTCTATAATGAGCAGCTCTTC
CDR3aa: CSVDVAGLYNEQLF

d_gene: TRBD1
v_gene: TRBV20-1
abundance: .
j_gene: TRBJ1-6
CDR3nt: TGCAGTACCAGACCGGGACAGGGATTAAGTTCCTATAATTCACCCCCCCACTTT
CDR3aa: CSTRPGQGLSSYNSPPHF

d_gene: .
v_gene: TRBV6-5
abundance: once
j_gene: TRBJ2-1
CDR3nt: TGTGCCAGCAGCTCGACTAGAGGAGGTTACAATGAGCAGTTATTC
CDR3aa: CASSSTRGGYNEQLF

d_gene: TRBD2
v_gene: TRBV4-2
abundance: .
j_gene: TRBJ2-1
CDR3nt: TGTGCCAGCAGCCAAGTTCATACCGGCCCAGCGGGAGGGCCGTTGGAGCAGTTCTTC
CDR3aa: CASSQVHTGPAGGPLEQFF

d_gene: TRBD2
v_gene: TRBV10-3
abundance: many
j_gene: TRBJ2-5
CDR3nt: TGTGCCATCGGGGGGGGAGAGACCCAGTACTTC
CDR3aa: CAIGGGETQYF

d_gene: TRBD2
v_gene: TRBV5-4
abundance: once
j_gene: TRBJ2-2
CDR3nt: TGTGCCAGCAGCCCAACGGGACTAGCAGGAGTCGGGGAGCACTTTTTT
CDR3aa: CASSPTGLAGVGEHFF

d_gene: .
v_gene: TRBV6-2/TRBV6-3
abundance: .
j_gene: TRBJ2-5
CDR3nt: TGTGCCAGCACCCCACAGGGAGCCCAAGAGGCCCAGTACTTC
CDR3aa: CASTPQGAQEAQYF